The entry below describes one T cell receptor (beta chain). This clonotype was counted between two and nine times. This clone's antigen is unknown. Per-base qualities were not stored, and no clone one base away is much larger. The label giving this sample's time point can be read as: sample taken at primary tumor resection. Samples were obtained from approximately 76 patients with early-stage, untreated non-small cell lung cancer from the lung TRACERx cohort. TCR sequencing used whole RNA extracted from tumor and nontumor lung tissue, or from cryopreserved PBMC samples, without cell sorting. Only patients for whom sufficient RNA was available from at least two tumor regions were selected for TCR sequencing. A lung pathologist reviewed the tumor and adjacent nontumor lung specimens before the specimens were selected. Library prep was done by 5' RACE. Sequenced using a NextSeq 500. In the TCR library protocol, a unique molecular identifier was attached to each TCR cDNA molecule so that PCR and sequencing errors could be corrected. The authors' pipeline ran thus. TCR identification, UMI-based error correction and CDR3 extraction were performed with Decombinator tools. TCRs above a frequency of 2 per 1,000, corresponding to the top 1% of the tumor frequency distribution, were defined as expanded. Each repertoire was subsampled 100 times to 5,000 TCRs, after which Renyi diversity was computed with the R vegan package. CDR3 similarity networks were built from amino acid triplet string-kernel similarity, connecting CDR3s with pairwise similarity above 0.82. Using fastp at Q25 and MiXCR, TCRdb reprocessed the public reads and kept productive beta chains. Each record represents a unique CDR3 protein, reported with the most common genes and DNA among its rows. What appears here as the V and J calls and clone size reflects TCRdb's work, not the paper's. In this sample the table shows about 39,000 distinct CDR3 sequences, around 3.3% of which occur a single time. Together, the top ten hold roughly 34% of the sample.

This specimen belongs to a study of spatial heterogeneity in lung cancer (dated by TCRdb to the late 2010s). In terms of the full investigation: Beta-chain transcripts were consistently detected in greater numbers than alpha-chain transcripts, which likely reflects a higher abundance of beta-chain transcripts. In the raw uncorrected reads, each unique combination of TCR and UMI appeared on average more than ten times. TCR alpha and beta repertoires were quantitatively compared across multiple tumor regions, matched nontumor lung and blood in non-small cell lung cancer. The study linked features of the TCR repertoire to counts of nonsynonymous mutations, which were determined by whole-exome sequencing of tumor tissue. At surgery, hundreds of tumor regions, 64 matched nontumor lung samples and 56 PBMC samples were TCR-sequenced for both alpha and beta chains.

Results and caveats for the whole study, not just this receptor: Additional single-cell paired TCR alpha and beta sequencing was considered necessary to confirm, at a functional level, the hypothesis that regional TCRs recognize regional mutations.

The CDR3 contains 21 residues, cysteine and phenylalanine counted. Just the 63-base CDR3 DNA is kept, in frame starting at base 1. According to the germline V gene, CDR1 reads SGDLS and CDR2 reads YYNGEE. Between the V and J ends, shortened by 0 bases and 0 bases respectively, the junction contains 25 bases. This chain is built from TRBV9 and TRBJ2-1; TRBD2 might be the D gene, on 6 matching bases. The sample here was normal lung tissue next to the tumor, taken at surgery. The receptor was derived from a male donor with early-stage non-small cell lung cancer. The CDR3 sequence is CASSVGGGLIFRRSSYNEQFF. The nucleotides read TGTGCCAGCAGCGTAGGGGGAGGCCTGATCTTCCGGAGGAGCTCCTACAATGAGCAGTTCTTC.